These T cell receptor beta chains were read from a single sample in a study of T-cell reconstitution after alpha-beta-depleted transplantation in children. TCRdb re-derived calls from the PCR reads in MiXCR, one entry per CDR3 protein. The data hold 120,000 to 150,000 distinct CDR3 sequences, with 8% to 10% observed a single time. Sample: PBMCs, mostly from graft donor cells, taken 180 days after TCRalphabeta/CD19-depleted stem cell transplant. The receptors were sampled from a female patient between 2 and 15 years old who had a stem cell transplant for congenital amegakaryocytic thrombocytopenia, so the T cells may come from the graft donor. Each CDR3 is given without its conserved first and last residue.

V	J	CDR3
TRBV12-3/TRBV12-4	TRBJ1-4	ASSPFRAEKLF
TRBV25-1	TRBJ2-2	ASSPIADGELF
TRBV6-4	TRBJ2-1	ASSAFGGGSYNEQF
TRBV3-1	TRBJ2-1	ASSQDGSGSLDEQF
TRBV29-1	TRBJ1-1	SVLGLLNTEAF
TRBV11-1	TRBJ2-5	ASSLARFRRRDRDETQY
TRBV28	TRBJ2-1	ASTPGGRTNEQF
TRBV28	TRBJ2-7	ASSPVLYEQY
TRBV19	TRBJ2-6	ASRTGAGANVLT
TRBV7-7	TRBJ2-7	ASSATGGEGSEQY
TRBV18	TRBJ1-2	ASSPGYYGYT